Each of the 12 T cell receptor beta chains below was sequenced from the same sample in a study of OX40 agonist ivuxolimab in advanced cancers. Sequencing was performed with immunoSEQ multiplex PCR; in TCRdb, only in-frame clones are kept and a portion is missing. The top ten clones hold under 1.5% of a sample with 72,000 or so clones, about 90% of them seen once. The specimen was CD4+ or CD8+ T cells sorted from blood, collected in a trial of the OX40 agonist ivuxolimab. These TCRs come from an adult with an advanced solid tumor such as melanoma, head and neck, liver or kidney cancer.

This chain links TRBV27 with TRBJ2-2; D gene uncertain. Germline CDR1 is MNHEY and CDR2 is SMNVEV (reference sequence). The germline V and J ends were trimmed by 5 bases and 5 bases, with 15 bases remaining between them. There are 15 residues in the CDR3. CDR3 DNA: TGTGCCAGCAGTCCCCGACGGATCGAGACCGGGGAGCTGTTTTTT. It translates to CASSPRRIETGELFF.

There are many counts of this clone. The chain is built from TRBV19 and TRBJ1-2; TRBD1 agrees at 8 bases. The V gene end was trimmed by 7 bases and the J gene end by 7 bases; junction bases not matched to a gene: 11. The CDR3 totals 14 residues. Germline V gene data show CDR1 as LNHDA and CDR2 as SQIVND (reference sequence). CDR3 sequence: CASTRRAGGSGYTF. The CDR3 bases are TGTGCCAGTACCCGAAGGGCAGGGGGCTCTGGCTACACCTTC.

The gene calls are TRBV14 and TRBJ2-3; 7 bases align to TRBD2. Trimming at V came to 1 base and at J to 2 bases, leaving 9 bases not matched to a gene. The germline V gene has CDR1 SGHDN and CDR2 FVKESK. The CDR3 loop spans 17 amino acids. In DNA form, the CDR3 reads TGTGCCAGCAGCCAAGTGGCCGGGAGGCGTACCACAGATACGCAGTATTTT. This codes for CASSQVAGRRTTDTQYF.

V usage is TRBV10-3 and J usage is TRBJ2-1, with D tentatively TRBD2 (7 bases). Trimming shortened V by 10 bases and J by 10 bases, and 20 bases separated the two germline ends. The CDR3 totals 13 residues. Germline CDR1 ENHRY, CDR2 SYGVKD. The CDR3 reads CATEGGSGREQFF. As DNA, the CDR3 is TGTGCCACCGAGGGGGGGTCAGGGAGAGAGCAGTTCTTC.

V is TRBV7-8 and J is TRBJ2-1, with D perhaps TRBD2 (5 bases). The CDR3 runs to 12 residues. Deletions cut 3 bases from V and 8 bases from J, with 8 bases between. CDR1 and CDR2 (germline): SGHVS, FQNEAQ. Written as DNA, the CDR3 is TGTGCCAGCAGCTTGGACTTCGATGAGCAGTTCTTC. As protein: CASSLDFDEQFF. Supplemented by reference TRBV7-8 and TRBJ2-1, the full variable domain reads GAGVSQSPRYKVAKRGQDVALRCDPISGHVSLFWYQQALGQGPEFLTYFQNEAQLDKSGLPSDRFFAERPEGSVSTLKIQRTQQEDSAVYLCASSLDFDEQFFGPGTRLTVL.

The chain carries TRBV7-6 and TRBJ1-3; D remains unclear. CDR3 size: 17 residues. Trimming took off 1 base at V and 0 bases at J, with 13 bases between the two ends. Germline-derived CDR1 and CDR2 are SGHVS and FNYEAQ. CDR3: CASSLGPERNSGNTIYF. For the CDR3, the DNA is TGTGCCAGCAGCTTAGGGCCAGAAAGGAACTCTGGAAACACCATATATTTT.

As regards this clone: The identical CDR3 is also encoded by other nucleotide sequences in the sample. This chain links TRBV10-3 with TRBJ1-5; D perhaps matches TRBD1 (5 bases). CDR3 length equals 14 residues. CDR1 and CDR2 from the germline V gene are ENHRY and SYGVKD. V lost 3 bases to trimming and J lost 1 base, with 7 bases between them. The CDR3: CAISDGGSNQPQHF. Written as DNA, the CDR3 is TGTGCCATCAGTGATGGGGGAAGCAATCAGCCCCAGCATTTT.

The chain recombines TRBV5-1 with TRBJ2-3; TRBD2 matches 8 bases. The CDR3 loop spans 12 amino acids. Germline CDR1 is SGHRS and CDR2 is YFSETQ. The V and J ends lost 6 bases and 6 bases, in that order; junction bases with no gene match: 3. This chain's CDR3 is CASNPGGDTQYF. CDR3 sequence (DNA): TGCGCCAGCAACCCGGGGGGGGATACGCAGTATTTT. The full variable domain, rest sourced from reference TRBV5-1 and TRBJ2-3, is KAGVTQTPRYLIKTRGQQVTLSCSPISGHRSVSWYQQTPGQGLQFLFEYFSETQRNKGNFPGRFSGRQFSNSRSEMNVSTLELGDSALYLCASNPGGDTQYFGPGTRLTVL.

The V and J genes are TRBV10-3 and TRBJ2-1; 10 nucleotides match TRBD2. This CDR3 contains 16 residues. After removal of 0 bases from V and 5 bases from J, the junction contained 4 bases not matched to a gene. Germline lookup yields CDR1 ENHRY and CDR2 SYGVKD. The CDR3 region is CAISESLAGVDNEQFF. The DNA of the CDR3 is TGTGCCATCAGTGAGTCCCTAGCGGGAGTGGACAATGAGCAGTTCTTC.

V gene TRBV7-8 combines with J gene TRBJ2-7, with a tentative D call TRBD2 (5 bases). The CDR3 runs to 14 residues. The ends were cut back, 1 base at V and 3 bases at J, with 10 bases in the middle. Germline assignment: CDR1 SGHVS and CDR2 FQNEAQ. The DNA for the CDR3 is TGTGCCAGCAGCTTAGTATCGGGGAACTACGAGCAGTACTTC. Residues: CASSLVSGNYEQYF. The full variable domain, completed using reference TRBV7-8 and TRBJ2-7, is GAGVSQSPRYKVAKRGQDVALRCDPISGHVSLFWYQQALGQGPEFLTYFQNEAQLDKSGLPSDRFFAERPEGSVSTLKIQRTQQEDSAVYLCASSLVSGNYEQYFGPGTRLTVT.

V and J are TRBV30 and TRBJ1-5; 7 bases match TRBD1. CDR1 is GTSNPN, CDR2 SVGIG, per germline (reference sequence). The junction had 17 bases not matched to a gene; V was cut back by 2 bases and J by 1 base. CDR3 length equals 19 residues. CDR3 region: CAWSTSTGRFARSNQPQHF. The DNA for the CDR3 is TGTGCCTGGAGTACTTCGACAGGGCGATTTGCGCGGAGCAATCAGCCCCAGCATTTT.

The rearrangement joins TRBV19 to TRBJ2-7, with D perhaps matching TRBD1 (6 bases). Trimming removed 5 bases from V and 5 bases from J, with 19 bases in between. CDR1 is LNHDA and CDR2 is SQIVND in the germline V gene (reference sequence). This CDR3 region has 15 residues. DNA for the CDR3: TGTGCCAGTAGTCCGGACAGAGTAGGATCGGACGAGCAGTACTTC. It yields the protein CASSPDRVGSDEQYF.